This record covers a single T cell receptor (beta chain). No antigen is known for it. The data were obtained in a study of shared clonotypes between healthy human individuals. Study at large: Researchers assigned three CD4 naive, three CD4 memory, two CD8 naive and one CD8 memory plate to each donor. Overall study findings and caveats: Deeper or shallower sequencing was expected to change how clonotypes are shared among donors.

The method was immunoSEQ multiplex PCR; TCRdb's version includes in-frame clones alone and lacks a portion of them. Here the sample spans 1,400,000 or so clones, 98% being singletons. Germline V gives CDR1 MDHEN, CDR2 SYDVKM. Trimming left V 5 bases short and J 9 bases short, with 5 bases between. The CDR3 has 10 amino acids. The sequence was obtained from a man between 25 and 39 years old in good health. The specimen sequenced was naive CD4+ T cells sorted from blood. Subset meaning: CD45RA+ positively selected. The rearrangement joins TRBV28 to TRBJ1-5; D gene ambiguous. The CDR3: CASSIGPQHF. CDR3 sequence (DNA): TGTGCCAGCAGTATAGGGCCCCAGCATTTT.